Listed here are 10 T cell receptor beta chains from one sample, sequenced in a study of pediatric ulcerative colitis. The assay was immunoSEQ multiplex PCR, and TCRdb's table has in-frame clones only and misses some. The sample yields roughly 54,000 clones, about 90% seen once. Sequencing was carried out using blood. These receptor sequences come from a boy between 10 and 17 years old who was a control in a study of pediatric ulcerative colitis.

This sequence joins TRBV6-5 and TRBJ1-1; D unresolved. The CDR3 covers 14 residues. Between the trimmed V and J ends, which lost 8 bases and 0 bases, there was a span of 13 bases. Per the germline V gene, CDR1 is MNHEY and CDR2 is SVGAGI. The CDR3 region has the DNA TGTGCCAGCTTCCCGACAATTATGAACACTGAAGCTTTCTTT. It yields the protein CASFPTIMNTEAFF.

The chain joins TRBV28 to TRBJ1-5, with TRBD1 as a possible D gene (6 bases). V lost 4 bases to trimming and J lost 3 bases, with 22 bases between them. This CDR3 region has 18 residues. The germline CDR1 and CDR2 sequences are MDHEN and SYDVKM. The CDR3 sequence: CASSSIFSPDSLNQPQHF. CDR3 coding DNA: TGTGCCAGCAGTTCGATCTTTTCCCCGGACAGCCTCAATCAGCCCCAGCATTTT. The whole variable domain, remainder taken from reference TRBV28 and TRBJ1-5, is DVKVTQSSRYLVKRTGEKVFLECVQDMDHENMFWYRQDPGLGLRLIYFSYDVKMKEKGDIPEGYSVSREKKERFSLILESASTNQTSMYLCASSSIFSPDSLNQPQHFGDGTRLSIL.

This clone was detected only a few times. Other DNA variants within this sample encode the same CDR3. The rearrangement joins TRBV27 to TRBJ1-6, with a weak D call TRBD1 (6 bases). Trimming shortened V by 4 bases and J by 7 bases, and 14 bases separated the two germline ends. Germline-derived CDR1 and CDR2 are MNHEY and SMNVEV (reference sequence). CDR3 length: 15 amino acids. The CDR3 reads CASSSTGSGNSPLHF. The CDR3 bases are TGTGCCAGCAGTTCAACAGGGTCGGGGAATTCACCCCTCCACTTT.

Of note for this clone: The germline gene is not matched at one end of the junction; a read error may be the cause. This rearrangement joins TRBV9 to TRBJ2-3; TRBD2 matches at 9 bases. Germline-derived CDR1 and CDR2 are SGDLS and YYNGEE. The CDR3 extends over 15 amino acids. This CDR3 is CASSVAGVSTDTQYF. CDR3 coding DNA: TGTGCCAGCAGTGTAGCGGGGGTAAGCACAGATACGCAGTATTTT.

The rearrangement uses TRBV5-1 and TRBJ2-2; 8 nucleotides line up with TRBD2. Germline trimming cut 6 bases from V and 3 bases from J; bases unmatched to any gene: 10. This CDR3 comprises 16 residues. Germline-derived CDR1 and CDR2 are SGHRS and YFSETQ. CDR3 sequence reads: CASNPGLESYTGELFF. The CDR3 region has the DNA TGCGCCAGCAACCCGGGACTAGAATCGTACACCGGGGAGCTGTTTTTT.

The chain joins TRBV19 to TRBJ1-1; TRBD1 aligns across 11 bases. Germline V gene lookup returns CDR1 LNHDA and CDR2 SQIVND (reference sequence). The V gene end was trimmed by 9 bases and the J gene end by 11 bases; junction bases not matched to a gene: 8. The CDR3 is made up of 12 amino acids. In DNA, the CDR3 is TGTGCCAGCGGGGACAGGGGGATGGTGGCTTTCTTT. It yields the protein CASGDRGMVAFF.

CDR3 sequence (DNA): TGTGCCAGCAGTGAAGCGCTTATTAGCGGGAGGGGGGAGACCCAGTACTTC. It specifies CASSEALISGRGETQYF. J is TRBJ2-5 and V is TRBV2; TRBD2 agrees at 11 bases. Trimming at V came to 0 bases and at J to 5 bases, leaving 8 bases not matched to a gene. Germline V CDR1 and CDR2: SNHLY, FYNNEI. The CDR3 length is 17 residues.

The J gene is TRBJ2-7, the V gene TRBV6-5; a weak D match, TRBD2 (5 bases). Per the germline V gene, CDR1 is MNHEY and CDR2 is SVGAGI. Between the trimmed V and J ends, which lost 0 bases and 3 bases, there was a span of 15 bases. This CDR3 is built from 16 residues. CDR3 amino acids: CASSYSTKSGGYEQYF. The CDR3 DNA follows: TGTGCCAGCAGTTACTCGACAAAAAGCGGCGGCTACGAGCAGTACTTC.

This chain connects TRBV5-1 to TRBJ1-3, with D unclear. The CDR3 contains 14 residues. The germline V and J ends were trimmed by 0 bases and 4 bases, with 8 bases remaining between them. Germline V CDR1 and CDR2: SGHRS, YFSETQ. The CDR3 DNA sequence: TGCGCCAGCAGCTTGGCAGGCCTAGGAAACACCATATATTTT. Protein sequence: CASSLAGLGNTIYF. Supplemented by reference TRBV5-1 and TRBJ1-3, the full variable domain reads KAGVTQTPRYLIKTRGQQVTLSCSPISGHRSVSWYQQTPGQGLQFLFEYFSETQRNKGNFPGRFSGRQFSNSRSEMNVSTLELGDSALYLCASSLAGLGNTIYFGEGSWLTVV.

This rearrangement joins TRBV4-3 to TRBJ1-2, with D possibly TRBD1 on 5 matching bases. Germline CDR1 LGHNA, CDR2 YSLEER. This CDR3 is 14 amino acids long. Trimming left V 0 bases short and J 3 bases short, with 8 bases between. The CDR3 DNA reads TGCGCCAGCAGCCAAGACGCAGGGTACTATGGCTACACCTTC. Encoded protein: CASSQDAGYYGYTF.